These 26 T cell receptor beta chains came from one sample sequenced in a study of T cell changes during pregnancy in multiple sclerosis. The assay was immunoSEQ multiplex PCR, and TCRdb's table has in-frame clones only and misses some. The sample shows 65,000 to 75,000 clones, 91% of them seen only once. The source material was peripheral blood, sampled in the third trimester of pregnancy. The source of these receptors is a female donor in good health, enrolled as a control in a pregnancy study.

The chain combines TRBV29-1 with TRBJ2-5; 7 nucleotides line up with TRBD1. Judging by the DNA end, TRBJ2-7 fits better; the J call may be wrong. CDR1 is SQVTM, CDR2 ANQGSEA, per germline. The CDR3 has 13 residues. The CDR3 nucleotides are TGCAGCGTTAGCGCGACAGGGATGTACGAGCAGTACTTC. It yields the protein CSVSATGMYEQYF.

The chain links TRBV30 to TRBJ1-1; no clear D. The CDR3 has 11 residues. Germline-derived CDR1 and CDR2 are GTSNPN and SVGIG (reference sequence). CDR3 sequence: CARISNTEAFF. CDR3 nucleotide sequence: TGTGCGAGAATAAGTAACACTGAAGCTTTCTTT.

The chain carries TRBV7-6 and TRBJ2-5; D is unresolved. The CDR3 runs 13 residues. V gave up 4 bases and J gave up 6 bases, with 12 bases separating them. Germline V gene lookup returns CDR1 SGHVS and CDR2 FNYEAQ. This CDR3 reads CASSSDKSQTQYF. The CDR3 DNA sequence: TGTGCCAGCAGCTCTGACAAGTCCCAGACCCAGTACTTC.

The V and J genes are TRBV10-3 and TRBJ2-7; D ambiguous. The CDR3 is made up of 12 amino acids. Trimming took 2 bases from V and 7 from J, leaving 9 bases between them. CDR1 and CDR2 (germline): ENHRY, SYGVKD. The CDR3 is CAISENGWEQYF. The CDR3 region has the DNA TGTGCCATCAGTGAGAATGGCTGGGAGCAGTACTTC.

A single count supports this clone. This rearrangement joins TRBV7-2 to TRBJ2-3; tentatively, D is TRBD1 (6 bases). Germline values: CDR1 SGHTA, CDR2 FQGNSA. Trimming shortened V by 9 bases and J by 2 bases, and 15 bases separated the two germline ends. The CDR3 is 14 amino acids. The CDR3 protein is CASIRGHNTDTQYF. The CDR3 DNA is TGTGCCAGTATTCGGGGACATAACACAGATACGCAGTATTTT. Full variable domain (outside the CDR3, taken from reference TRBV7-2 and TRBJ2-3): GAGVSQSPSNKVTEKGKDVELRCDPISGHTALYWYRQSLGQGLEFLIYFQGNSAPDKSGLPSDRFSAERTGGSVSTLTIQRTQQEDSAVYLCASIRGHNTDTQYFGPGTRLTVL.

The chain combines TRBV6-5 with TRBJ1-1; D is ambiguous. V dropped 0 bases and J dropped 4 bases, with 12 bases sitting between them. Germline V lookup: CDR1 MNHEY, CDR2 SVGAGI. The CDR3 loop spans 15 amino acids. In DNA, the CDR3 is TGTGCCAGCAGTTACTCGGAAACCCGGGGCACTGAAGCTTTCTTT. Protein sequence: CASSYSETRGTEAFF.

The genes are TRBV6-5 and TRBJ1-6; no reliable D call. CDR1 is MNHEY, CDR2 SVGAGI, per germline. The CDR3 runs to 13 residues. V dropped 10 bases and J dropped 1 base, with 8 bases sitting between them. The CDR3: CATSQSYNSPLHF. CDR3 in DNA: TGTGCCACCTCACAGTCCTATAATTCACCCCTCCACTTT.

As DNA, the CDR3 is TGTGCCAGCAGCCGGGACAAAGAAAAACTGTTTTTT. Its translation is CASSRDKEKLFF. V and J are TRBV7-9 and TRBJ1-4; tentative D call: TRBD1 (6 bases). CDR3 length: 12 residues. Trimming removed 5 bases from V and 8 bases from J, with 9 bases in between. Germline CDR1 reads SEHNR; CDR2 reads FQNEAQ (reference sequence). Variable domain in full (rest from reference TRBV7-9 and TRBJ1-4): DTGVSQNPRHKITKRGQNVTFRCDPISEHNRLYWYRQTLGQGPEFLTYFQNEAQLEKSRLLSDRFSAERPKGSFSTLEIQRTEQGDSAMYLCASSRDKEKLFFGSGTQLSVL.

The chain combines TRBV9 with TRBJ2-3; 12 bases map to TRBD2. The CDR3 spans 18 residues. J lost 4 bases, V lost 0 bases, and 9 bases had no gene match. Germline CDR1 reads SGDLS; CDR2 reads YYNGEE. CDR3 in amino acids: CASSVGLTSGGRADTQYF. In DNA form, the CDR3 reads TGTGCCAGCAGCGTAGGCCTTACTAGCGGGGGGCGCGCAGATACGCAGTATTTT.

The table lists this clone with a few counts. V is TRBV5-1 and J is TRBJ1-1; D unclear. Trimming left V 0 bases short and J 4 bases short, with 4 bases between. Germline V lookup: CDR1 SGHRS, CDR2 YFSETQ. CDR3 size: 12 residues. As DNA, the CDR3 is TGCGCCAGCAGCTTGGGGCTCACTGAAGCTTTCTTT. It specifies CASSLGLTEAFF.

The chain is built from TRBV15 and TRBJ1-6, with D tentatively TRBD1 (5 bases). Trimming shortened V by 1 base and J by 10 bases, and 17 bases separated the two germline ends. Germline assignment: CDR1 LNHNV and CDR2 YYDKDF (reference sequence). CDR3 size: 16 residues. The CDR3 nucleotides read TGTGCCACCAGCAGAGTAGGGCGGCAGGGAGGATCACCCCTCCACTTT. Translation: CATSRVGRQGGSPLHF.

The chain combines TRBV27 with TRBJ1-4; tentatively, D is TRBD1 (5 bases). Germline CDR1 reads MNHEY; CDR2 reads SMNVEV (reference sequence). With 7 bases removed from V and 8 bases from J, the gap between germline ends came to 14 bases. The CDR3 is made up of 13 amino acids. The DNA of the CDR3 is TGTGCCAGCATAGGTAGGGGTGGAGAAAAACTGTTTTTT. This codes for CASIGRGGEKLFF.

The rearrangement joins TRBV28 to TRBJ2-3; TRBD2 aligns across 15 bases. Unmatched junction bases numbered 4, after V lost 3 bases and J lost 3 bases. CDR1 and CDR2 from the germline V gene are MDHEN and SYDVKM. The CDR3 runs to 17 residues. CDR3 residues: CASSFPGTSGGTDTQYF. For the CDR3, the DNA is TGTGCCAGCAGTTTCCCCGGGACTAGCGGGGGGACAGATACGCAGTATTTT.

The chain has TRBV9 and TRBJ1-4; TRBD1 might be the D (5 bases). Germline-derived CDR1 and CDR2 are SGDLS and YYNGEE. The CDR3 consists of 14 residues. Trimming left V 4 bases short and J 5 bases short, with 12 bases between. Here the CDR3 reads CASSPQVGNEKLFF. As DNA, the CDR3 is TGTGCCAGCAGCCCACAGGTGGGGAATGAAAAACTGTTTTTT.

The chain is built from TRBV4-3 and TRBJ1-4, with 7 bases lining up with TRBD1. The CDR3 runs 15 residues. V was clipped by 4 bases and J by 5 bases; unmatched bases: 7. Germline V CDR1 and CDR2: LGHNA, YSLEER. For the CDR3, the DNA is TGCGCCAGCAGCCGTCAAGCAGGGGGGAATGAAAAACTGTTTTTT. Amino acids: CASSRQAGGNEKLFF.

This clone appeared a single time. This chain connects TRBV2 to TRBJ1-1; 7 bases line up with TRBD1. The ends lost 5 bases at V and 8 bases at J; junction bases unmatched: 5. Germline V gene data show CDR1 as SNHLY and CDR2 as FYNNEI. The CDR3 runs to 12 residues. CDR3 region: CASSSDRVEAFF. The DNA for the CDR3 is TGTGCCAGCAGTTCCGACAGGGTGGAAGCTTTCTTT.

The genes are TRBV6-1 and TRBJ1-2; D possibly corresponds to TRBD1 (5 bases). The V and J ends lost 6 bases and 4 bases respectively, with 9 bases between them. The CDR3 covers 12 residues. Germline assignment: CDR1 MNHNS and CDR2 SASEGT. CDR3 residues: CASRGPSYGYTF. The CDR3 DNA follows: TGTGCCAGCAGGGGGCCCAGCTATGGCTACACCTTC.

This chain joins TRBV4-1 and TRBJ2-2; possibly TRBD1 for D (6 bases). Looked up from germline, CDR1 is MGHRA and CDR2 is YSYEKL. There are 17 residues in the CDR3. V lost 1 base and J 4 bases, leaving 16 bases between the germline ends. The CDR3 spells CASSQGGGQGVTGELFF. CDR3 DNA sequence: TGCGCCAGCAGCCAAGGAGGGGGTCAGGGTGTCACCGGGGAGCTGTTTTTT.

The chain joins TRBV4-3 to TRBJ2-2; D not certain. V was cut by 1 base and J by 5 bases, with 11 bases left in between. Germline CDR1 and CDR2: LGHNA and YSLEER. The CDR3 extends over 15 amino acids. CDR3: CASSQAWAMTGELFF. The CDR3 DNA sequence: TGCGCCAGCAGCCAAGCGTGGGCTATGACCGGGGAGCTGTTTTTT.

This clone was observed a single time. This chain connects TRBV7-2 to TRBJ2-3, with 13 positions matching TRBD2. V shed 5 bases and J 6 bases; nucleotides not matched to a gene: 5. The CDR3 loop spans 15 amino acids. In germline, CDR1 is SGHTA, CDR2 FQGNSA. The CDR3 DNA follows: TGTGCCAGCAGCCTTACTAGCGGGGGGGCGGATACGCAGTATTTT. Protein: CASSLTSGGADTQYF.

This chain uses TRBV4-1 with TRBJ2-2; 8 bases align to TRBD2. The germline V gene has CDR1 MGHRA and CDR2 YSYEKL. The CDR3 is 16 amino acids. J was trimmed by 5 bases and V by 2 bases; bases with no gene match: 7. For the CDR3, the DNA is TGCGCCAGCAGCCAACCACCGGGACTAGTGACCGGGGAGCTGTTTTTT. It encodes CASSQPPGLVTGELFF.

This chain connects TRBV10-3 to TRBJ2-7; TRBD2 is a possible D gene (7 bases). V lost 10 bases and J lost 7, with 17 bases in between. The CDR3 extends over 12 amino acids. Germline V gene lookup returns CDR1 ENHRY and CDR2 SYGVKD. The CDR3, as DNA: TGTGCCACCACCGCGGGGGCATCGGAGCAGTACTTC. Its protein is CATTAGASEQYF.

The rearrangement links TRBV30 to TRBJ1-4; 7 positions agree with TRBD1. V gave up 0 bases and J gave up 6 bases; unmatched junction bases: 4. Germline CDR1 GTSNPN, CDR2 SVGIG (reference sequence). This CDR3 contains 14 residues. CDR3 loop: CAWSVGGGYEKLFF. Here the CDR3 DNA reads TGTGCCTGGAGTGTCGGAGGGGGCTATGAAAAACTGTTTTTT. The full variable domain, rest sourced from reference TRBV30 and TRBJ1-4, is SQTIHQWPATLVQPVGSPLSLECTVEGTSNPNLYWYRQAAGRGLQLLFYSVGIGQISSEVPQNLSASRPQDRQFILSSKKLLLSDSGFYLCAWSVGGGYEKLFFGSGTQLSVL.

V gene TRBV7-9 combines with J gene TRBJ2-3, with 8 bases that match TRBD1. V lost 4 bases and J lost 5; bases outside the gene matches: 8. Germline V gene sequence: CDR1 SEHNR, CDR2 FQNEAQ (reference sequence). The CDR3 sequence is 15 residues long. CDR3 residues: CASSYLGQGGDTQYF. Here the CDR3 DNA reads TGTGCCAGCAGCTACCTCGGACAGGGTGGAGATACGCAGTATTTT.

The genes are TRBV29-1 and TRBJ1-1; TRBD1 agrees at 7 bases. V shed 6 bases, J shed 6 bases, and the junction held 16 bases outside the gene matches. CDR1 is SQVTM and CDR2 is ANQGSEA in the germline V gene. This CDR3 spans 15 amino acids. CDR3 sequence reads: CSVVPGQWLESEAFF. The DNA for the CDR3 is TGCAGCGTCGTCCCGGGACAGTGGTTAGAGTCTGAAGCTTTCTTT.

The V and J genes are TRBV14 and TRBJ1-2; weak D call: TRBD1 (6 bases). CDR1 is SGHDN, CDR2 FVKESK, per germline. This CDR3 comprises 18 residues. V lost 5 bases to trimming and J lost 7 bases, with 29 bases between them. The CDR3 loop is CASSELRGKSGEGIGYTF. The DNA of the CDR3 is TGTGCCAGCAGCGAATTACGGGGAAAGTCAGGGGAAGGTATTGGCTACACCTTC.